Below, 17 T cell receptor beta chains from the same sample are listed, as sequenced in a study of naive and memory T cell subsets. Two oligonucleotides, mixed equimolar, formed the beta constant-region primer covering TRBC1 and TRBC2. Each CDR3 protein gets one entry after TCRdb re-called the UMI-ligation and nested PCR reads with MiXCR. This table has some 150,000 distinct CDR3 sequences, over 15% appearing once. What was sequenced was naive CD4+ T cells from blood. Every receptor here comes from a human donor in good health.

The V and J genes are TRBV28 and TRBJ2-5, with 8 bases identical to TRBD1. After removal of 8 bases from V and 3 bases from J, the junction contained 11 bases not matched to a gene. Per the germline V gene, CDR1 is MDHEN and CDR2 is SYDVKM. The CDR3 spans 15 residues. The CDR3 DNA sequence: TGTGCCAGCCGCGAGCCCGGGACAGGCAAAGAGACCCAGTACTTC. It is translated as CASREPGTGKETQYF.

The chain recombines TRBV29-1 with TRBJ2-5, with D perhaps TRBD1 or TRBD2 (5 bases each). This CDR3 has 12 residues. The V end was cut by 7 bases, the J end by 0 bases, with 9 bases between. Germline loops: CDR1 SQVTM, CDR2 ANQGSEA. DNA of the CDR3: TGCAGCGCCGAGGGACACCAAGAGACCCAGTACTTC. Residues: CSAEGHQETQYF.

This clonotype was recorded a few times. This rearrangement joins TRBV2 to TRBJ2-3, with 14 bases fitting TRBD2. The CDR3 runs 21 residues. The J segment lost 0 bases and the V segment lost 0 bases, leaving 11 bases of the junction unmatched. Germline-derived CDR1 and CDR2 are SNHLY and FYNNEI. The CDR3 nucleotides read TGTGCCAGCAGTGAAGCGCAAGATGGACTAGCGGGAGGAACTAGCACAGATACGCAGTATTTT. Residues: CASSEAQDGLAGGTSTDTQYF.

The chain combines TRBV7-2 with TRBJ2-7; D might be TRBD2 (5 bases). V was clipped by 3 bases and J by 1 base, with 13 bases between them. Germline-derived CDR1 and CDR2 are SGHTA and FQGNSA. This CDR3 contains 15 residues. This chain's CDR3 is CASSLYSPGSYEQYF. The CDR3, as DNA: TGTGCCAGCAGCTTGTATAGCCCGGGGTCCTACGAGCAGTACTTC. The full variable domain, rest sourced from reference TRBV7-2 and TRBJ2-7, is GAGVSQSPSNKVTEKGKDVELRCDPISGHTALYWYRQSLGQGLEFLIYFQGNSAPDKSGLPSDRFSAERTGGSVSTLTIQRTQQEDSAVYLCASSLYSPGSYEQYFGPGTRLTVT.

V gene TRBV5-1 combines with J gene TRBJ2-1; TRBD1 matches at 7 bases. This CDR3 is 15 amino acids long. Germline V gene lookup returns CDR1 SGHRS and CDR2 YFSETQ. The V segment lost 4 bases and the J segment 0 bases; nucleotides outside the gene matches: 4. CDR3 in DNA: TGCGCCAGCAGCCTCGGGACAGCCTCCTACAATGAGCAGTTCTTC. It codes for CASSLGTASYNEQFF.

The chain joins TRBV5-4 to TRBJ2-1, with no clear D. Germline CDR1 reads SGHNT; CDR2 reads YYREEE (reference sequence). Trimming removed 4 bases at V and 6 bases at J, with 17 bases between. This CDR3 has 15 amino acids. The CDR3, as DNA: TGTGCCAGCAGCCCGTCGGCCATCGAAAGCAATGAGCAGTTCTTC. It encodes CASSPSAIESNEQFF.

This chain joins TRBV4-1 and TRBJ1-3; no firm D call. The CDR3 totals 18 residues. V lost 1 base to trimming and J lost 0 bases, with 16 bases between them. Looked up from germline, CDR1 is MGHRA and CDR2 is YSYEKL. CDR3 coding DNA: TGCGCCAGCAGCCAAGTAATGGGATCAGATCTCTCTGGAAACACCATATATTTT. Translated, it gives CASSQVMGSDLSGNTIYF.

The chain has TRBV12-3 or TRBV12-4 and TRBJ1-1, with D perhaps TRBD1 (5 bases). V lost 3 bases to trimming and J lost 3 bases, with 8 bases between them. CDR3 size: 13 residues. The CDR3 spells CASSFAGDTEAFF. The CDR3 nucleotides are TGTGCCAGCAGTTTTGCGGGGGACACTGAAGCTTTCTTT.

This chain links TRBV28 with TRBJ2-7, with TRBD1 matching over 9 bases. With V trimmed by 9 bases and J by 2 bases, 8 bases remained unmatched. The CDR3 has 14 residues. Per germline, CDR1 MDHEN and CDR2 SYDVKM. CDR3 nucleotide sequence: TGTGCCAGTACACCCGGGACAGGGCCCTACGAGCAGTACTTC. Amino acids: CASTPGTGPYEQYF.

V usage is TRBV20-1 and J usage is TRBJ1-3; D gene unclear. Per the germline V gene, CDR1 is DFQATT and CDR2 is SNEGSKA (reference sequence). V lost 5 bases and J lost 4, with 15 bases in between. This CDR3 region has 14 residues. CDR3 amino acids: CSAQEGAYGNTIYF. The DNA for the CDR3 is TGCAGTGCTCAGGAGGGAGCCTACGGAAACACCATATATTTT.

The rearrangement joins TRBV21-1 to TRBJ2-1. TRBV21-1 is a known pseudogene. The CDR3 is 11 residues long. As DNA, the CDR3 is TGTGCCAGCCGGTACCACAATGAGCAGTTCTTC. It specifies CASRYHNEQFF.

V usage is TRBV7-9 and J usage is TRBJ1-3; no firm D call. V shed 5 bases and J shed 1 base, with 12 bases lying between them. The germline gives CDR1 SEHNR, CDR2 FQNEAQ (reference sequence). CDR3 length: 15 residues. The CDR3 reads CASSPLWTSGNTIYF. CDR3 in DNA: TGTGCCAGCAGCCCCCTTTGGACTTCTGGAAACACCATATATTTT.

J is TRBJ2-4 and V is TRBV6-2 or TRBV6-3; the match to TRBD1 covers 10 bases. The V and J ends lost 5 bases and 9 bases, in that order; junction bases with no gene match: 7. CDR1 and CDR2 (germline): MNHEY, SVGEGT. There are 14 residues in the CDR3. CDR3: CASSGDRGLGIQYF. CDR3 DNA sequence: TGTGCCAGCAGTGGTGACAGGGGGCTAGGCATTCAGTACTTC.

This sequence joins TRBV6-1 and TRBJ1-1, with no clear D. V lost 4 bases to trimming and J lost 6 bases, with 12 bases between them. Germline V gene data show CDR1 as MNHNS and CDR2 as SASEGT. The CDR3 is 13 amino acids. The CDR3 coding sequence is TGTGCCAGCAGTGTGGTTCCGGGCTCTGAAGCTTTCTTT. Its protein is CASSVVPGSEAFF.

The rearrangement uses TRBV5-1 and TRBJ2-3, with 9 bases aligning to TRBD2. V shed 0 bases, J shed 0 bases, and the junction held 2 bases outside the gene matches. The CDR3 length is 16 residues. The germline CDR1 and CDR2 sequences are SGHRS and YFSETQ. CDR3 amino acids: CASSLVTSGSTDTQYF. In DNA, the CDR3 is TGCGCCAGCAGCTTGGTGACTAGCGGTAGCACAGATACGCAGTATTTT.

A few counts support this clonotype. This chain links TRBV7-9 with TRBJ1-1; 7 bases match TRBD1. Germline V lookup: CDR1 SEHNR, CDR2 FQNEAQ (reference sequence). Trimming removed 5 bases from V and 0 bases from J; junction bases left unmatched: 3. CDR3 length: 14 residues. The CDR3 sequence: CASSTDRLNTEAFF. The CDR3 DNA reads TGTGCCAGCAGCACGGACAGGCTGAACACTGAAGCTTTCTTT.

This clonotype appeared a few times. This chain uses TRBV19 with TRBJ1-2; the match to TRBD1 covers 12 bases. The CDR3 totals 15 residues. V gave up 5 bases and J gave up 3 bases; unmatched junction bases: 4. Germline CDR1 is LNHDA and CDR2 is SQIVND (reference sequence). The CDR3 nucleotides are TGTGCCAGTAGTCCGGGACAGGGGGCCTACTATGGCTACACCTTC. Translation: CASSPGQGAYYGYTF.